A selection of T cell receptor beta chains follows, all from one sample in a study of CD8 T cells in ankylosing spondylitis. TCRdb passed the 5' RACE reads through MiXCR, listing each CDR3 protein once. Among 200,000 to 300,000 distinct CDR3 sequences, roughly a tenth were seen once, and the ten largest hold about 2.8%. The sample taken for sequencing was blood, either unsorted or a sorted T cell fraction (not recorded which). The receptors were gathered from a male donor with ankylosing spondylitis or in good health (not recorded which). Each CDR3 is given with its conserved first and last residue. D genes are given only for firm matches. Only some rows state a clone size, as once, few, many or a class for expanded clones.

J | D | size | V | length | CDR3 | DNA
TRBJ2-1 | - | many | TRBV10-3 | 13 | CAIFRERYNEQFF | TGTGCCATCTTCCGGGAGAGGTACAATGAGCAGTTCTTC
TRBJ1-3 | - | - | TRBV7-9 | 14 | CASSFARSGNTIYF | TGTGCCAGCAGCTTTGCCAGGTCTGGAAACACCATATATTTT
TRBJ2-3 | - | many | TRBV7-9 | 15 | CASSFDRTLTDTQYF | TGTGCCAGCAGTTTCGACAGGACCCTCACAGATACGCAGTATTTT
TRBJ2-3 | - | many | TRBV3-1 | 12 | CASSARGDTQYF | TGTGCCAGCAGTGCTCGGGGGGATACGCAGTATTTT
TRBJ2-1 | - | few | TRBV18 | 14 | CASSPPSRKGEQFF | TGTGCCAGCTCACCCCCCTCCCGGAAGGGTGAGCAGTTCTTC
TRBJ2-1 | TRBD1 | few | TRBV19 | 17 | CASSISARGRHDNEQFF | TGTGCCAGTAGTATATCGGCCAGGGGGAGACACGACAATGAGCAGTTCTTC
TRBJ2-7 | - | many | TRBV20-1 | 12 | CSVPGPLYEQYF | TGCAGTGTCCCGGGCCCACTCTACGAGCAGTACTTC
TRBJ2-1 | TRBD2 | - | TRBV6-1 | 16 | CASSDLGLAGANAQFF | TGTGCCAGCAGTGACCTGGGACTAGCGGGAGCTAATGCGCAGTTCTTC
TRBJ2-7 | - | many | TRBV20-1 | 12 | CSASHGSNEQYF | TGCAGTGCTAGTCACGGGTCCAACGAGCAGTACTTC
TRBJ1-6 | TRBD1 | many | TRBV5-1 | 14 | CASSPGQTNSPLHF | TGCGCCAGCAGCCCGGGACAGACTAATTCACCCCTCCACTTT
TRBJ2-7 | - | many | TRBV12-3/TRBV12-4 | 13 | CASSYGQTYEQYF | TGTGCCAGCAGCTACGGACAAACCTACGAGCAGTACTTC
TRBJ1-5 | - | many | TRBV27 | 14 | CASSRQGNNQPQHF | TGTGCCAGCAGTCGCCAGGGAAACAATCAGCCCCAGCATTTT
TRBJ1-2 | - | many | TRBV12-3/TRBV12-4 | 12 | CASSPGPYGYTF | TGTGCCAGCAGCCCGGGACCTTATGGCTACACCTTC
TRBJ2-7 | - | many | TRBV5-1 | 16 | CASSAGPGQSSYEQYF | TGCGCCAGCAGTGCGGGACCGGGGCAGAGCTCCTACGAGCAGTACTTC
TRBJ2-2 | TRBD2 | many | TRBV27 | 16 | CASSSSSGRLAGELFF | TGTGCCAGCAGTTCGTCTAGCGGGAGATTGGCCGGGGAGCTGTTTTTT
TRBJ2-1 | - | - | TRBV5-1 | 13 | CARSSRTYNEQFF | TGCGCCCGCAGCTCAAGGACTTACAATGAGCAGTTCTTC
TRBJ2-2 | TRBD2 | - | TRBV6-5 | 23 | CASSPFDLPFGETSGKNTGELFF | TGTGCCAGCAGTCCCTTTGACCTGCCATTTGGTGAGACTAGCGGGAAGAACACCGGGGAGCTGTTTTTT
TRBJ2-2 | - | many | TRBV29-1 | 13 | CSVGPSSIGELFF | TGCAGCGTTGGGCCTAGTTCAATAGGGGAGCTGTTTTTT
TRBJ1-4 | - | many | TRBV6-5 | 12 | CASSLDGQKLFF | TGTGCCAGCAGCCTCGACGGCCAAAAACTGTTTTTT
TRBJ2-1 | - | many | TRBV5-1 | 14 | CASSLGQANNEQFF | TGCGCCAGCAGCTTGGGACAGGCGAACAATGAGCAGTTCTTC
TRBJ2-5 | TRBD2 | few | TRBV27 | 16 | CASSLGSSGIQETQYF | TGTGCCAGCAGTTTAGGCTCTAGCGGGATCCAAGAGACCCAGTACTTC
TRBJ2-1 | - | many | TRBV4-1 | 17 | CASSQDPGTSSYNEQFF | TGCGCCAGCAGCCAAGATCCTGGGACCAGCTCCTACAATGAGCAGTTCTTC